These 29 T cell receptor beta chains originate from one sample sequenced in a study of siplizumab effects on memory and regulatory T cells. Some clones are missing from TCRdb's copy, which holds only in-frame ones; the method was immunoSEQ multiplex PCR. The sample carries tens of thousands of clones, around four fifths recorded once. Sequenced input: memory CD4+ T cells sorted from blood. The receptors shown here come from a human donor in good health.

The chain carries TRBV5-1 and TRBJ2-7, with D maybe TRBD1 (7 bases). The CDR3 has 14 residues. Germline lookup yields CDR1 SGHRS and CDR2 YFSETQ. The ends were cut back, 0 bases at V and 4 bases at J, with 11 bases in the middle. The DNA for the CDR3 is TGCGCCAGCAGCTTGGAGACAGGGAGGTACGAGCAGTACTTC. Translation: CASSLETGRYEQYF. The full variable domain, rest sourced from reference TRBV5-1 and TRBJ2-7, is KAGVTQTPRYLIKTRGQQVTLSCSPISGHRSVSWYQQTPGQGLQFLFEYFSETQRNKGNFPGRFSGRQFSNSRSEMNVSTLELGDSALYLCASSLETGRYEQYFGPGTRLTVT.

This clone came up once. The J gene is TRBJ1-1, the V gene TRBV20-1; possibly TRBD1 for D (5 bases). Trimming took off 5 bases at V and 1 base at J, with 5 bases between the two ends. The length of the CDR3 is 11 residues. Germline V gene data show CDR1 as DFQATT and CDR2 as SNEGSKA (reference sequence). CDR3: CSAGGNTEAFF. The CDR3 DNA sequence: TGCAGTGCTGGGGGGAACACTGAAGCTTTCTTT.

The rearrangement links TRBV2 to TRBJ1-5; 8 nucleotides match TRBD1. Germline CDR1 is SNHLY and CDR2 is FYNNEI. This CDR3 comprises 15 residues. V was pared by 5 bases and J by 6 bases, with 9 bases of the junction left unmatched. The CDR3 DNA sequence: TGTGCCAGCAGTCCAGACAGGGGCCGGACTCAGCCCCAGCATTTT. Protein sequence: CASSPDRGRTQPQHF.

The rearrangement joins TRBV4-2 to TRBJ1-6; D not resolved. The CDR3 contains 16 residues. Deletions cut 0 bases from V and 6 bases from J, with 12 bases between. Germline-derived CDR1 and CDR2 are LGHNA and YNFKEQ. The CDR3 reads CASSQDISIGNSPLHF. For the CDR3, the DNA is TGTGCCAGCAGCCAAGATATTTCCATAGGTAATTCACCCCTCCACTTT.

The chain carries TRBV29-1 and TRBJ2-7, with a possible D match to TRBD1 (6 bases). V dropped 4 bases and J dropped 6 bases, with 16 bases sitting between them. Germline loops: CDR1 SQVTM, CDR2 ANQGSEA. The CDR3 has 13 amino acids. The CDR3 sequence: CSVGGQGLREQYF. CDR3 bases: TGCAGCGTTGGTGGTCAGGGGCTTCGCGAGCAGTACTTC.

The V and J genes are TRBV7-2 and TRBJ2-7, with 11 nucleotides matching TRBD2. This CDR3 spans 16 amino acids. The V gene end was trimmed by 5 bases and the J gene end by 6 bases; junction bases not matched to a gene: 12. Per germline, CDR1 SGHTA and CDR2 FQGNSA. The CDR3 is CASSPRGLAGGREQYF. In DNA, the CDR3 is TGTGCCAGCAGCCCCCGGGGCCTAGCGGGAGGTCGCGAGCAGTACTTC.

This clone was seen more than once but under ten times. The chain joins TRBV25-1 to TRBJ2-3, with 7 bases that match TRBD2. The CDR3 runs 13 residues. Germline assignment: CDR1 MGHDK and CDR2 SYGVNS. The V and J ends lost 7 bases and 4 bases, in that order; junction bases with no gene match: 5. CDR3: CASKGEGSDTQYF. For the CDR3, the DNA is TGTGCCAGCAAAGGGGAGGGGTCAGATACGCAGTATTTT.

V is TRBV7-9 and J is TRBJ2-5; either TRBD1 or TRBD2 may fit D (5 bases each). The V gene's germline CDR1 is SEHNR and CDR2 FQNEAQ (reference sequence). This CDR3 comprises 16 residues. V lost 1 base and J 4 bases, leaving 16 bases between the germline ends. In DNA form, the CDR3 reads TGTGCCAGCAGCTTAGGTCTTACGGGGACGAGAGAGACCCAGTACTTC. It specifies CASSLGLTGTRETQYF.

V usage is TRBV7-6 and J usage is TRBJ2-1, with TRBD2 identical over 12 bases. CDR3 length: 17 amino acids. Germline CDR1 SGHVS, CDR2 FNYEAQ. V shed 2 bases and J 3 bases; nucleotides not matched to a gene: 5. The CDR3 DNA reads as TGTGCCAGCAGCTTACGGACTAGCGGGATACTCTACAATGAGCAGTTCTTC. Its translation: CASSLRTSGILYNEQFF.

The DNA of the CDR3 is TGTGCCAGCAGTGATCTGGTCTATGGCTACACCTTC. It codes for CASSDLVYGYTF. This chain links TRBV6-1 with TRBJ1-2; D not certain. Trimming took 3 bases from V and 4 from J, leaving 6 bases between them. CDR3 length equals 12 residues. Germline V CDR1 and CDR2: MNHNS, SASEGT.

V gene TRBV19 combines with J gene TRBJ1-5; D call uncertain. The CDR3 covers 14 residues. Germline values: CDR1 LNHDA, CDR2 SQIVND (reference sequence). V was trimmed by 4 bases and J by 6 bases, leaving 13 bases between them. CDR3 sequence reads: CASSSQASGQPQHF. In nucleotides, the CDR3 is TGTGCCAGTAGTAGTCAGGCGTCGGGTCAGCCCCAGCATTTT.

CDR3 residues: CSVAWALQETQYF. The DNA for the CDR3 is TGCAGCGTTGCATGGGCCCTGCAAGAGACCCAGTACTTC. This chain links TRBV29-1 with TRBJ2-5, with D uncertain. V lost 4 bases, J lost 2 bases, and 11 bases lay in between. Per germline, CDR1 SQVTM and CDR2 ANQGSEA. CDR3 length: 13 amino acids.

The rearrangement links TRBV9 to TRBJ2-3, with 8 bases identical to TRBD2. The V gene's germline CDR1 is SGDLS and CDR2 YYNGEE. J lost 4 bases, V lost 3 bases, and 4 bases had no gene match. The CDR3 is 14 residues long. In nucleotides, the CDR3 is TGTGCCAGCAGCGACCCGACTAGCGCAGATACGCAGTATTTT. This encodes CASSDPTSADTQYF. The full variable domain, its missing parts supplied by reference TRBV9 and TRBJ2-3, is DSGVTQTPKHLITATGQRVTLRCSPRSGDLSVYWYQQSLDQGLQFLIQYYNGEERAKGNILERFSAQQFPDLHSELNLSSLELGDSALYFCASSDPTSADTQYFGPGTRLTVL.

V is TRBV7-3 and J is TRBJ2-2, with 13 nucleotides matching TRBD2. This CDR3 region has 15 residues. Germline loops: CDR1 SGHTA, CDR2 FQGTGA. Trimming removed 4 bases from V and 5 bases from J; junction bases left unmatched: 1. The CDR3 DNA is TGTGCCAGCAGCTCGACTAGCGGGAGGACCGGGGAGCTGTTTTTT. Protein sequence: CASSSTSGRTGELFF.

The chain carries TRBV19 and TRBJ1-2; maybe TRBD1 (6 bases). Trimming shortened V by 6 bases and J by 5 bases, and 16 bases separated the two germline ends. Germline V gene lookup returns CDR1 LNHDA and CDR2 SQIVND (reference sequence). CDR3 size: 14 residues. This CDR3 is CASRTGFGWYGYTF. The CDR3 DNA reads TGTGCCAGTAGAACAGGGTTTGGATGGTATGGCTACACCTTC.

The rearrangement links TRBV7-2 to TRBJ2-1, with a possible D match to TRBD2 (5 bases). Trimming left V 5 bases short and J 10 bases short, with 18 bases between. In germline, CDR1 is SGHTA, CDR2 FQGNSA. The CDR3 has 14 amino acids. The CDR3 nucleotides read TGTGCCAGCAGCCCACGGGGTCAAAGAGGGGAGCAGTTCTTC. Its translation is CASSPRGQRGEQFF. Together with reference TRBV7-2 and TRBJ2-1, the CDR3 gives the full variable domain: GAGVSQSPSNKVTEKGKDVELRCDPISGHTALYWYRQSLGQGLEFLIYFQGNSAPDKSGLPSDRFSAERTGGSVSTLTIQRTQQEDSAVYLCASSPRGQRGEQFFGPGTRLTVL.

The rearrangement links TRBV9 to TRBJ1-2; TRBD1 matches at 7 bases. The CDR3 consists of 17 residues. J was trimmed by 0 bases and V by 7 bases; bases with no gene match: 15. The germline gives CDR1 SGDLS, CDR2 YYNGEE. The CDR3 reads CASRTERGRKSNYGYTF. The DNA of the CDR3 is TGTGCCAGCCGCACGGAGAGGGGGCGTAAGTCTAACTATGGCTACACCTTC.

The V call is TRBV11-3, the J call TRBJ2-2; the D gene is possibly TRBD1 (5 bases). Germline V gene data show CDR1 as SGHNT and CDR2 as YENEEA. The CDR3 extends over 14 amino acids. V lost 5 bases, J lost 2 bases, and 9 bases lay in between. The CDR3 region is CASSMTVNTGELFF. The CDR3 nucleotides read TGTGCCAGCAGCATGACAGTAAACACCGGGGAGCTGTTTTTT.

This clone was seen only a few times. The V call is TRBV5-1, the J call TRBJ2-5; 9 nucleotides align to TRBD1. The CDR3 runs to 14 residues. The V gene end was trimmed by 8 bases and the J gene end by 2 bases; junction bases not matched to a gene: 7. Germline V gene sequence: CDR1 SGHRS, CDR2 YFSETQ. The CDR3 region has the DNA TGCGCCAGTGACCACGGGACAGGGCAAGAGACCCAGTACTTC. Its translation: CASDHGTGQETQYF.

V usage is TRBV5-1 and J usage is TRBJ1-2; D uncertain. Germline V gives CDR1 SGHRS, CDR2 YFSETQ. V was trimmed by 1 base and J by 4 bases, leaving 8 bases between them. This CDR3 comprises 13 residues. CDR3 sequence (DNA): TGCGCCAGCAGCTTGAGGCAGACCTATGGCTACACCTTC. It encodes CASSLRQTYGYTF. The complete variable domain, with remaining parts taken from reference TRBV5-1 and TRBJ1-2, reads KAGVTQTPRYLIKTRGQQVTLSCSPISGHRSVSWYQQTPGQGLQFLFEYFSETQRNKGNFPGRFSGRQFSNSRSEMNVSTLELGDSALYLCASSLRQTYGYTFGSGTRLTVV.

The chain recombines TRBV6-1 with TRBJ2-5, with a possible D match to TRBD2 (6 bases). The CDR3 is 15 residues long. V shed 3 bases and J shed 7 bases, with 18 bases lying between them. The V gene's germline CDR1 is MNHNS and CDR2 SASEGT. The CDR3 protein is CASSEGGANQMTQYF. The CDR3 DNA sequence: TGTGCCAGCAGTGAGGGCGGGGCCAACCAAATGACCCAGTACTTC.

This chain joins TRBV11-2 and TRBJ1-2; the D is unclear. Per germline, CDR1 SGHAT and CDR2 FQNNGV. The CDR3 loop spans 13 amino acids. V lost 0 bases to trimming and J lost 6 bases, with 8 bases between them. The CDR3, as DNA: TGTGCCAGCAGCTTAGACAGGAAGAATGGCTACACCTTC. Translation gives CASSLDRKNGYTF.

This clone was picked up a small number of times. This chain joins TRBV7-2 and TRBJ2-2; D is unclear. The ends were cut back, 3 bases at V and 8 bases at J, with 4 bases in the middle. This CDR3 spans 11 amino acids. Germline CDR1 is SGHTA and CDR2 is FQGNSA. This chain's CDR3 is CASSFRGELFF. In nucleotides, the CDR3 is TGTGCCAGCAGCTTTCGTGGGGAGCTGTTTTTT.

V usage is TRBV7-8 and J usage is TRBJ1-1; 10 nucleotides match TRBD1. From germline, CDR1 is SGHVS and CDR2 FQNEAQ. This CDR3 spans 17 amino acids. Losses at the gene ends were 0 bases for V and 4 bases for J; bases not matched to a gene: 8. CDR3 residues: CASSLATGGGWGTEAFF. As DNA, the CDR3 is TGTGCCAGCAGCTTAGCGACAGGGGGCGGTTGGGGCACTGAAGCTTTCTTT.

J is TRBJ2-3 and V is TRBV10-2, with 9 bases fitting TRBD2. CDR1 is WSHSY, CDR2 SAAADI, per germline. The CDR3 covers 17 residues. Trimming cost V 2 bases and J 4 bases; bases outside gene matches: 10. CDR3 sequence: CASSEVWRGGSADTQYF. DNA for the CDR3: TGCGCCAGCAGTGAGGTCTGGCGGGGGGGGTCTGCAGATACGCAGTATTTT.

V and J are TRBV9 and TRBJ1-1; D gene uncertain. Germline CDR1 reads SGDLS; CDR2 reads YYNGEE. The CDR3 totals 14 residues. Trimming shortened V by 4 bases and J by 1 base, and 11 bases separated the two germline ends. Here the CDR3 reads CASSPGRWNTEAFF. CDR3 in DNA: TGTGCCAGCAGCCCCGGACGGTGGAACACTGAAGCTTTCTTT.

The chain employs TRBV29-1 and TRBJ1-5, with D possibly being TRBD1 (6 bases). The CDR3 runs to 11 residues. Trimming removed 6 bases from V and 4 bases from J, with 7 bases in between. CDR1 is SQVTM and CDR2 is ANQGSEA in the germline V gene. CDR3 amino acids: CSVGQNQPQHF. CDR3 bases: TGCAGCGTAGGACAGAATCAGCCCCAGCATTTT.

CDR3 sequence reads: CASRDRTYNEQFF. DNA for the CDR3: TGTGCCAGCAGAGACCGAACCTACAATGAGCAGTTCTTC. This chain links TRBV25-1 with TRBJ2-1; D is undetermined. The length of the CDR3 is 13 residues. With 6 bases removed from V and 2 bases from J, the gap between germline ends came to 8 bases. The germline gives CDR1 MGHDK, CDR2 SYGVNS. Full variable domain (missing parts from reference TRBV25-1 and TRBJ2-1): EADIYQTPRYLVIGTGKKITLECSQTMGHDKMYWYQQDPGMELHLIHYSYGVNSTEKGDLSSESTVSRIRTEHFPLTLESARPSHTSQYLCASRDRTYNEQFFGPGTRLTVL.

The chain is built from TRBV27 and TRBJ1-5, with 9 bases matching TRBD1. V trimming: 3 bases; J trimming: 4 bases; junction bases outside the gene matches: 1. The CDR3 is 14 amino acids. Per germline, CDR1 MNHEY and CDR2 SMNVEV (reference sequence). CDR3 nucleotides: TGTGCCAGCAGTTTTGGACAGGGGAATCAGCCCCAGCATTTT. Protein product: CASSFGQGNQPQHF.